This T cell receptor beta chain was sequenced for a study of technical replicates of blood from several donors. Produced via immunoSEQ multiplex PCR; TCRdb's table is partial and in-frame only. The sample carries over 75,000 clones, under 97% recorded once. Sequencing input: T cells isolated from PBMCs. This clonotype was obtained from a human donor in good health.

The CDR3 loop is CASAGQVMVRYNEQFF. Written as DNA, the CDR3 is TGTGCCAGTGCCGGACAGGTGATGGTGAGGTACAATGAGCAGTTCTTC. This chain links TRBV6-4 with TRBJ2-1; 7 nucleotides agree with TRBD1. The CDR3 is 16 residues long. Germline CDR1 reads MRHNA; CDR2 reads SNTAGT. The trim removed 9 bases at V and 4 bases at J, leaving 15 bases unmatched.